One sample yielded the 11 T cell receptor beta chains listed below, sequenced in a study of CD8+ T cells in alopecia areata. The sequencing template was cDNA reverse transcribed from extracted RNA. The repertoire was sequenced with immunoSEQ multiplex PCR; TCRdb's copy has only in-frame clones and lacks some. The sample lists some 150,000 clones; 70% to 90% were seen once. Treatment indicated: oral pan-JAK inhibitor, 5-10 mg twice daily. The sample here was CD8+ T cells sorted from blood, taken at week 4, from a patient treated with tofacitinib. These receptors came from a human donor with alopecia areata.

This sequence joins TRBV5-1 and TRBJ2-1, with 9 bases that match TRBD1. V was clipped by 4 bases and J by 7 bases; unmatched bases: 12. The CDR3 totals 16 residues. CDR1 and CDR2 from the germline V gene are SGHRS and YFSETQ. In DNA, the CDR3 is TGCGCCAGCAGCCCCCGAAAGGGACAGGGTGGTAATGAGCAGTTCTTC. This sequence encodes CASSPRKGQGGNEQFF. Together with reference TRBV5-1 and TRBJ2-1, the CDR3 gives the full variable domain: KAGVTQTPRYLIKTRGQQVTLSCSPISGHRSVSWYQQTPGQGLQFLFEYFSETQRNKGNFPGRFSGRQFSNSRSEMNVSTLELGDSALYLCASSPRKGQGGNEQFFGPGTRLTVL.

V is TRBV4-1 and J is TRBJ2-1; 9 bases agree with TRBD2. Germline values: CDR1 MGHRA, CDR2 YSYEKL. V was clipped by 1 base and J by 6 bases; unmatched bases: 4. This CDR3 is built from 15 residues. In DNA, the CDR3 is TGCGCCAGCAGCCAAGGACTAGCGGAGACCAATGAGCAGTTCTTC. This gives the protein CASSQGLAETNEQFF.

The chain couples TRBV12-5 to TRBJ2-2, with TRBD1 matching over 10 bases. Germline V CDR1 and CDR2: LGHNT, FRNRAP. Trimming cost V 5 bases and J 5 bases; bases outside gene matches: 5. The CDR3 extends over 15 amino acids. CDR3 DNA: TGTGCTAGTGGTCTGACAGGGGGCACGACCGGGGAGCTGTTTTTT. Amino acids: CASGLTGGTTGELFF.

The chain uses TRBV9 and TRBJ1-5, with 8 positions matching TRBD1. CDR3 length equals 16 residues. J gave up 2 bases and V 0 bases, and 4 bases lay outside the gene matches. Germline values: CDR1 SGDLS, CDR2 YYNGEE. The CDR3 DNA follows: TGTGCCAGCAGCGTAGGCCCAGGGGGCGGCAATCAGCCCCAGCATTTT. Translation: CASSVGPGGGNQPQHF.

The chain couples TRBV6-7 to TRBJ2-7, with D possibly being TRBD1 (6 bases). Being an ORF, TRBV6-7 has a function that is uncertain. There are 14 residues in the CDR3. The CDR3 loop reads CAIVTGSHSYEQYF. CDR3 coding DNA: TGTGCGATCGTTACAGGGTCTCACTCCTACGAGCAGTACTTC.

V is TRBV5-4 and J is TRBJ1-2, with D possibly TRBD1 on 6 matching bases. Looked up from germline, CDR1 is SGHNT and CDR2 is YYREEE (reference sequence). Trimming took off 0 bases at V and 4 bases at J, with 16 bases between the two ends. This CDR3 is built from 16 residues. CDR3 amino acids: CASSLVGGTNSYGYTF. The CDR3 DNA reads as TGTGCCAGCAGCTTGGTTGGGGGGACAAACTCCTATGGCTACACCTTC.

V gene TRBV9 combines with J gene TRBJ2-1; D not resolved. Germline-derived CDR1 and CDR2 are SGDLS and YYNGEE. The CDR3 totals 11 residues. Deletions cut 3 bases from V and 12 bases from J, with 10 bases between. For the CDR3, the DNA is TGTGCCAGCAGCGCAAGGACGATGCAGTTCTTC. It translates to CASSARTMQFF.

The CDR3 bases are TGTGCCAGCAGCTTTCCGACAGTGAATGAAAAACTGTTTTTT. This sequence encodes CASSFPTVNEKLFF. The chain couples TRBV7-9 to TRBJ1-4, with D possibly matching TRBD1 (5 bases). The CDR3 spans 14 residues. Deletions cut 3 bases from V and 5 bases from J, with 10 bases between. In germline, CDR1 is SEHNR, CDR2 FQNEAQ (reference sequence).

This clone was detected only once. This rearrangement joins TRBV5-1 to TRBJ1-1; D is unresolved. There are 16 residues in the CDR3. Germline V CDR1 and CDR2: SGHRS, YFSETQ. V dropped 7 bases and J dropped 3 bases, with 22 bases sitting between them. The CDR3 region has the DNA TGCGCCAGCCGCTCCCAGTTTCTAGGGCTGGACACTGAAGCTTTCTTT. Translating gives CASRSQFLGLDTEAFF.

This chain connects TRBV29-1 to TRBJ2-7; D not resolved. Trimming stripped 3 bases from V and 4 bases from J, with 10 bases between. The CDR3 is 12 residues long. From germline, CDR1 is SQVTM and CDR2 ANQGSEA. The CDR3 protein is CSVDLDPYEQYF. In DNA form, the CDR3 reads TGCAGCGTTGACTTGGACCCTTACGAGCAGTACTTC.

V usage is TRBV7-8 and J usage is TRBJ2-7; weak D call: TRBD2 (5 bases). This CDR3 is built from 13 residues. Per germline, CDR1 SGHVS and CDR2 FQNEAQ. V lost 1 base, J lost 3 bases, and 7 bases lay in between. The CDR3: CASSLVEGYEQYF. The CDR3 nucleotides are TGTGCCAGCAGCTTAGTTGAGGGCTACGAGCAGTACTTC.